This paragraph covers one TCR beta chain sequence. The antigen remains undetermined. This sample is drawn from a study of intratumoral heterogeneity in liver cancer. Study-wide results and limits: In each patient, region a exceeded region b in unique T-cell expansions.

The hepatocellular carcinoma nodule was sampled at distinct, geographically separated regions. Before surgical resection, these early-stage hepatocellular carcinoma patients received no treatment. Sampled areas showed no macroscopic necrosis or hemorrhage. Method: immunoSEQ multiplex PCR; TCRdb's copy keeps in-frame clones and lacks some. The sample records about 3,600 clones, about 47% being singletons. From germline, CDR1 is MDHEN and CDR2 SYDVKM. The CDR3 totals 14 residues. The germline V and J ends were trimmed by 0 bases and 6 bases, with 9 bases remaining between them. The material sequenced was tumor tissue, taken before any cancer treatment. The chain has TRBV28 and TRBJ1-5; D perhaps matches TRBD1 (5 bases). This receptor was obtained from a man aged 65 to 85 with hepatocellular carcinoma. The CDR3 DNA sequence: TGTGCCAGCAGTTTATGGGGGGTCCTTCAGCCCCAGCATTTT. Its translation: CASSLWGVLQPQHF.